Below, 2 T cell receptor beta chains from the same sample are listed, as sequenced in a study of T cell repertoires in cytomegalovirus infection (dated by TCRdb to the late 2010s). The reads were generated on an Illumina HiSeq 1500. TCRdb handled the public reads itself, with Q25 trimming in fastp and clone calling in MiXCR, and kept productive beta chains. Here each entry gathers all rows of one CDR3 protein and keeps the most common genes and DNA. Within this sample are around 530,000 distinct CDR3 sequences, with approximately 17% of them counted one time only. The top ten clones comprise 24% of the sample. The material sequenced was CD8+ T cells from PBMCs. Receptor source: a human donor in good health (CMV status not recorded). Some clones in this sample may be carry-over from other donors' samples.

There are a few counts of this clonotype. The gene calls are TRBV10-3 and TRBJ1-4; tentative D call: TRBD1 (6 bases). V lost 4 bases and J lost 7, with 16 bases in between. The CDR3 totals 15 residues. Germline CDR1 and CDR2: ENHRY and SYGVKD. The CDR3 region is CAISGGTRGSEKLFF. CDR3 DNA sequence: TGTGCCATCAGTGGCGGGACAAGGGGGTCTGAAAAACTGTTTTTT.

The table lists this clonotype with many counts. The chain couples TRBV6-5 to TRBJ2-4; maybe TRBD2 (5 bases). The germline V and J ends were trimmed by 0 bases and 8 bases, with 8 bases remaining between them. The CDR3 runs to 13 residues. CDR1 and CDR2 from the germline V gene are MNHEY and SVGAGI. CDR3 loop: CASSYSQEDIQYF. The DNA for the CDR3 is TGTGCCAGCAGTTACTCCCAGGAGGACATTCAGTACTTC.